One TCR beta chain is described in this entry. This sample is part of a study of blood T cell repertoires in COVID-19. In the original processing: Amplification of reference gene primers provided the estimated nucleated cell counts. Sequencing was performed with immunoSEQ multiplex PCR; in TCRdb, only in-frame clones are kept and a portion is missing. For V, J and clone size, that table is used; D and trimming come from the DNA. Among some 200,000 clones listed, approximately 88% were seen once. Per the germline V gene, CDR1 is LNHDA and CDR2 is SQIVND (reference sequence). This CDR3 contains 15 residues. Losses at the gene ends were 0 bases for V and 1 base for J; bases not matched to a gene: 2. In terms of age and location, participants ranged from roughly 18 to 90 years and lived in approximately 26 US areas. Membership in each cohort depended on participant-reported clinical history.

This chain uses TRBV19 with TRBJ1-2; the match to TRBD1 covers 7 bases. Source material: PBMCs or T cells enriched from blood (not recorded which). This TCR was recovered from a man aged 18 to 35 with acute COVID-19. This CDR3 reads CASSIDGTDNYGYTF. CDR3 nucleotide sequence: TGTGCCAGTAGTATAGACGGGACAGATAACTATGGCTACACCTTC.